This TCR gamma chain emerged from a study of gamma-delta T cells after stem cell transplantation. TCRdb called clones anew from the RT-PCR reads with CATT. The table has some 1,700 gamma-chain clones, around 3.5% seen once. CDR3 length: 16 residues. Germline lookup yields CDR1 GITISATS and CDR2 ISYDGTV (reference sequence). V shed 2 bases, J shed 9 bases, and the junction held 7 bases outside the gene matches. This clone was detected only a few times. The sequence derives from a human donor. It is not recorded whose cells these are; they may come from a transplant donor. The sample consisted of gamma-delta T cells. This rearrangement joins TRGV9 to TRGJP. CDR3 in DNA: TGTGCCTTGTGGGAGGGCCGTAGGTTGGGCAAAAAAATCAAGGTATTT. This encodes CALWEGRRLGKKIKVF.